This T cell receptor (delta chain) was profiled in a study of gamma-delta T cells after stem cell transplantation. TCRdb ran CATT on the RT-PCR reads. Found here are roughly 270 delta-chain clones, roughly 6.9% of them singletons; the top ten hold about 73%. With V trimmed by 0 bases and J by 2 bases, 10 bases remained unmatched. Germline V gene lookup returns CDR1 GEAIGNYY and CDR2 EKD. The CDR3 has 17 residues. This clone has just a few counts. This DNA's translation and the protein TCRdb lists, from a much larger clone, do not match at residue 10, likely due to a read error; the protein shown is translated from the DNA.

The material sequenced was gamma-delta T cells. V usage is TRDV2 and J usage is TRDJ1; the match to TRDD3 covers 8 bases. This receptor was obtained from a human donor. It is not recorded whose cells these are; they may come from a transplant donor. The CDR3 DNA is TGTGCCTGTGACACCGTCTCTGGGGGACACGCGACCGATAAACTCATCTTT. Translation gives CACDTVSGGHATDKLIF.